These 12 T cell receptor beta chains came from one sample sequenced in a study of early T cells in non-severe SARS-CoV-2 infection. MiXCR was run by TCRdb on the 5' RACE reads, yielding one entry per CDR3 protein. Found here are about 58,000 distinct CDR3 sequences, 9.5% to 15% of them singletons; the top ten hold about 4%. The sample comprised whole blood. These TCRs come from an adult who was a healthcare worker with PCR-confirmed SARS-CoV-2 infection or an uninfected control (not recorded which).

This clonotype was detected ten times or more. The chain is built from TRBV2 and TRBJ2-3; D call uncertain. Germline assignment: CDR1 SNHLY and CDR2 FYNNEI. The CDR3 length is 15 residues. Trimming left V 6 bases short and J 2 bases short, with 15 bases between. The DNA of the CDR3 is TGTGCCAGCAGCCCCGCGAGGAAGGCCACAGATACGCAGTATTTT. Its translation is CASSPARKATDTQYF.

In this sample, this clonotype turned up many times. The chain employs TRBV7-3 and TRBJ2-1; D not resolved. V shed 1 base and J shed 7 bases, with 14 bases lying between them. Germline V gene sequence: CDR1 SGHTA, CDR2 FQGTGA. CDR3 length: 15 amino acids. CDR3 amino acids: CASSLRDQAMNEQFF. Here the CDR3 DNA reads TGTGCCAGCAGCTTAAGAGACCAAGCGATGAATGAGCAGTTCTTC.

This clonotype has at least ten counts. This chain uses TRBV27 with TRBJ1-6; no firm D call. The CDR3 extends over 15 amino acids. CDR1 is MNHEY, CDR2 SMNVEV, per germline (reference sequence). V lost 5 bases and J 3 bases, leaving 11 bases between the germline ends. The CDR3 bases are TGTGCCAGCAGTCCAGGAGAGAGCTATAATTCACCCCTCCACTTT. Translating gives CASSPGESYNSPLHF.

Only a few counts were recorded for this clonotype. The chain's CDR3 is CASSVGQGVAYEQYF. Written as DNA, the CDR3 is TGTGCCAGCAGTGTGGGACAGGGGGTGGCTTACGAGCAGTACTTC. The chain carries TRBV27 and TRBJ2-7, with 11 positions matching TRBD1. Germline trimming cut 5 bases from V and 4 bases from J; bases unmatched to any gene: 7. Germline V lookup: CDR1 MNHEY, CDR2 SMNVEV (reference sequence). The CDR3 has 15 amino acids.

This clonotype has a count of ten or more. V is TRBV29-1 and J is TRBJ2-7, with D tentatively TRBD2 (5 bases). The CDR3 totals 14 residues. Per the germline V gene, CDR1 is SQVTM and CDR2 is ANQGSEA. V gave up 7 bases and J gave up 2 bases, with 18 bases separating them. In DNA form, the CDR3 reads TGCAGCGCCCAGTCGTATAGCGCGCCCTACGAGCAGTACTTC. Protein product: CSAQSYSAPYEQYF.

This clonotype was counted only a few times. The rearrangement links TRBV27 to TRBJ1-6; D remains unclear. The V gene lost 5 bases and the J gene lost 13 bases, with 9 bases spanning the gap. Germline CDR1 MNHEY, CDR2 SMNVEV (reference sequence). The CDR3 sequence is 11 residues long. Here the CDR3 reads CASSLHEPLHF. The CDR3 DNA follows: TGTGCCAGCAGTCTCCATGAGCCCCTCCACTTT.

About this clonotype: Germline is not matched at one junction end, which may reflect a read error. This chain links TRBV6-1 with TRBJ2-4, with 11 bases aligning to TRBD2. Germline CDR1 is MNHNS and CDR2 is SASEGT. The CDR3 consists of 14 residues. For the CDR3, the DNA is TGTGCCAGCAGTGAAGCTAGCGGGAGGGCAAGAAGGCACTTC. As protein: CASSEASGRARRHF.

The chain recombines TRBV29-1 with TRBJ2-5, with 8 bases that match TRBD1. Germline-derived CDR1 and CDR2 are SQVTM and ANQGSEA. The length of the CDR3 is 12 residues. The trim removed 4 bases at V and 5 bases at J, leaving 3 bases unmatched. In DNA, the CDR3 is TGCAGCGTTGGGACAGGGTCGGAGACCCAGTACTTC. This gives the protein CSVGTGSETQYF. Complete variable domain (other parts from reference TRBV29-1 and TRBJ2-5): SAVISQKPSRDICQRGTSLTIQCQVDSQVTMMFWYRQQPGQSLTLIATANQGSEATYESGFVIDKFPISRPNLTFSTLTVSNMSPEDSSIYLCSVGTGSETQYFGPGTRLLVL.

This clonotype was counted ten times or more. The chain employs TRBV29-1 and TRBJ2-7; the match to TRBD2 covers 10 bases. Looked up from germline, CDR1 is SQVTM and CDR2 is ANQGSEA. This CDR3 contains 14 residues. Losses at the gene ends were 2 bases for V and 7 bases for J; bases not matched to a gene: 8. The CDR3 DNA sequence: TGCAGCGTTGAAAGGCTAGCGGGAGTCGGAGAGCAGTACTTC. It specifies CSVERLAGVGEQYF.

This clonotype was detected ten times or more. This rearrangement joins TRBV20-1 to TRBJ2-7; 8 bases are shared with TRBD1. CDR3 length: 17 residues. Germline CDR1 and CDR2: DFQATT and SNEGSKA (reference sequence). Trimming cost V 0 bases and J 0 bases; bases outside gene matches: 10. CDR3: CSARDPPGQESSYEQYF. In DNA, the CDR3 is TGCAGTGCTAGAGATCCGCCGGGACAGGAGAGCTCCTACGAGCAGTACTTC.

Only a few counts were recorded for this clonotype. The genes are TRBV28 and TRBJ2-1; no reliable D call. Germline loops: CDR1 MDHEN, CDR2 SYDVKM. This CDR3 contains 11 residues. V was clipped by 2 bases and J by 10 bases, with 6 bases between them. CDR3: CASSLVDEQFF. In DNA form, the CDR3 reads TGTGCCAGCAGTTTAGTGGACGAGCAGTTCTTC.

This clonotype was seen a few times. J is TRBJ2-5 and V is TRBV3-1; 7 bases are a match to TRBD2. Germline CDR1 and CDR2: LGHDT and YNNKEL (reference sequence). J was trimmed by 13 bases and V by 1 base; bases with no gene match: 3. The CDR3 runs to 11 residues. The CDR3 spells CASSQGPGGYF. The CDR3 nucleotides read TGTGCCAGCAGCCAAGGGCCGGGAGGGTACTTC.